The 21 T cell receptor beta chains below were found in one sample sequenced in a study of shared clonotypes between healthy human individuals. As defined, naive CD8 cells were CD45RO-negative and positively selected for CCR7, with terminally differentiated effector memory CD45RA+ cells excluded. Method: immunoSEQ multiplex PCR; TCRdb's copy keeps in-frame clones and lacks some. Of about 2.1 million clones listed, more than 85% are singletons. Sequencing was done on a sample of naive CD8+ T cells from PBMCs. Every receptor here comes from a man aged 18 to 29 in good health. Some clones in this sample may be carry-over from other donors' samples.

CDR3 sequence: CASSLGQGGSGTEAFF. The CDR3 region has the DNA TGTGCCAGCAGTTTAGGACAGGGAGGGTCGGGCACTGAAGCTTTCTTT. V gene TRBV27 combines with J gene TRBJ1-1; 8 positions match TRBD1. The V gene end was trimmed by 2 bases and the J gene end by 4 bases; junction bases not matched to a gene: 9. From germline, CDR1 is MNHEY and CDR2 SMNVEV (reference sequence). The CDR3 has 16 residues.

This rearrangement joins TRBV4-1 to TRBJ1-2; D call uncertain. The CDR3 runs to 15 residues. V lost 1 base to trimming and J lost 3 bases, with 12 bases between them. The germline gives CDR1 MGHRA, CDR2 YSYEKL. CDR3 residues: CASSQVEYQDYGYTF. In nucleotides, the CDR3 is TGCGCCAGCAGCCAAGTTGAATATCAGGACTATGGCTACACCTTC.

The rearrangement joins TRBV11-2 to TRBJ2-1; D ambiguous. The V gene's germline CDR1 is SGHAT and CDR2 FQNNGV. V lost 3 bases and J 1 base, leaving 13 bases between the germline ends. The CDR3 consists of 16 residues. DNA for the CDR3: TGTGCCAGCAGCTTGAGTATGGATAGGTCCTACAATGAGCAGTTCTTC. Translation: CASSLSMDRSYNEQFF.

The J gene is TRBJ2-5, the V gene TRBV25-1, with no clear D. V gave up 1 base and J gave up 4 bases, with 7 bases separating them. Germline-derived CDR1 and CDR2 are MGHDK and SYGVNS. CDR3 length equals 13 residues. CDR3 amino acids: CASSEWSLETQYF. In DNA, the CDR3 is TGTGCCAGCAGTGAATGGTCCCTAGAGACCCAGTACTTC.

The V and J genes are TRBV19 and TRBJ2-7; TRBD1 aligns across 7 bases. V gave up 4 bases and J gave up 3 bases; unmatched junction bases: 6. In germline, CDR1 is LNHDA, CDR2 SQIVND (reference sequence). The CDR3 totals 14 residues. CDR3 sequence (DNA): TGTGCCAGTAGTACAGGACAGGATCTCTACGAGCAGTACTTC. Translation gives CASSTGQDLYEQYF.

The chain links TRBV2 to TRBJ2-1, with D perhaps TRBD2 (6 bases). The CDR3 runs 14 residues. V was trimmed by 6 bases and J by 9 bases, leaving 18 bases between them. From germline, CDR1 is SNHLY and CDR2 FYNNEI. The DNA for the CDR3 is TGTGCCAGCAGGGTTCCGGCGGGGACGTTTGAGCAGTTCTTC. Protein: CASRVPAGTFEQFF. Looking up the rest from reference TRBV2 and TRBJ2-1 gives the full variable domain: EPEVTQTPSHQVTQMGQEVILRCVPISNHLYFYWYRQILGQKVEFLVSFYNNEISEKSEIFDDQFSVERPDGSNFTLKIRSTKLEDSAMYFCASRVPAGTFEQFFGPGTRLTVL.

This chain joins TRBV10-3 and TRBJ1-5, with D perhaps TRBD1 (5 bases). The CDR3 has 14 residues. The V gene's germline CDR1 is ENHRY and CDR2 SYGVKD. V was cut by 6 bases and J by 4 bases, with 13 bases left in between. This CDR3 is CAISEGWGNQPQHF. DNA of the CDR3: TGTGCCATCAGCGAGGGGTGGGGGAATCAGCCCCAGCATTTT.

The J gene is TRBJ1-2, the V gene TRBV11-2, with D possibly TRBD1 on 5 matching bases. CDR1 SGHAT and CDR2 FQNNGV come from the germline V gene. Trimming stripped 1 base from V and 4 bases from J, with 13 bases between. There are 15 residues in the CDR3. DNA of the CDR3: TGTGCCAGCAGCTTAGGTCTCGTCAGGGCCTATGGCTACACCTTC. Amino acid sequence: CASSLGLVRAYGYTF.

The V and J genes are TRBV11-2 and TRBJ1-5; TRBD1 agrees at 7 bases. Per germline, CDR1 SGHAT and CDR2 FQNNGV. The CDR3 loop spans 14 amino acids. The junction had 5 bases not matched to a gene; V was cut back by 5 bases and J by 4 bases. The CDR3 DNA reads as TGTGCCAGCAGCCTAGGGGACAGTAATCAGCCCCAGCATTTT. This translates into CASSLGDSNQPQHF.

The gene calls are TRBV30 and TRBJ2-7; possibly TRBD2 for D (6 bases). This CDR3 has 13 amino acids. CDR1 GTSNPN and CDR2 SVGIG come from the germline V gene (reference sequence). V gave up 6 bases and J gave up 4 bases, with 16 bases separating them. The CDR3 sequence is CACRRLVGYEQYF. The CDR3 DNA reads TGTGCCTGCAGAAGACTAGTCGGTTACGAGCAGTACTTC.

The chain links TRBV27 to TRBJ2-1; tentatively, D is TRBD1 or TRBD2 (5 bases each). Trimming took 3 bases from V and 9 from J, leaving 15 bases between them. The CDR3 extends over 14 amino acids. In germline, CDR1 is MNHEY, CDR2 SMNVEV (reference sequence). CDR3 protein: CASSFRRDRGEQFF. CDR3 in DNA: TGTGCCAGCAGTTTCCGCCGGGACCGGGGTGAGCAGTTCTTC.

This clone was counted only a few times. V is TRBV7-9 and J is TRBJ1-3, with a tentative D call TRBD1 (6 bases). Trimming removed 8 bases at V and 3 bases at J, with 14 bases between. Per the germline V gene, CDR1 is SEHNR and CDR2 is FQNEAQ (reference sequence). The CDR3 extends over 14 amino acids. The CDR3 sequence: CASGPGASGNTIYF. CDR3 nucleotides: TGTGCCAGCGGTCCAGGGGCAAGTGGAAACACCATATATTTT.

Remarks on this clone: Germline is not matched at one junction end, which may reflect a read error. The chain joins TRBV5-1 to TRBJ2-7; 11 bases line up with TRBD2. The CDR3 runs to 13 residues. Germline V gives CDR1 SGHRS, CDR2 YFSETQ. CDR3 region: CASSQGLAAFVNF. Here the CDR3 DNA reads TGCGCCAGCAGCCAGGGACTAGCGGCCTTCGTCAACTTC. Based on the CDR3 plus reference TRBV5-1 and TRBJ2-7, the full variable domain is KAGVTQTPRYLIKTRGQQVTLSCSPISGHRSVSWYQQTPGQGLQFLFEYFSETQRNKGNFPGRFSGRQFSNSRSEMNVSTLELGDSALYLCASSQGLAAFVNFGPGTRLTVT.

Only a few counts were recorded for this clone. The rearrangement joins TRBV9 to TRBJ2-1, with D possibly being TRBD2 (6 bases). Trimming cost V 0 bases and J 2 bases, with 15 bases left between them. The length of the CDR3 is 17 residues. Looked up from germline, CDR1 is SGDLS and CDR2 is YYNGEE. CDR3 bases: TGTGCCAGCAGCGTAGGACGCGGGACCAGCCCCTACAATGAGCAGTTCTTC. It yields the protein CASSVGRGTSPYNEQFF. The full variable domain, completed using reference TRBV9 and TRBJ2-1, is DSGVTQTPKHLITATGQRVTLRCSPRSGDLSVYWYQQSLDQGLQFLIQYYNGEERAKGNILERFSAQQFPDLHSELNLSSLELGDSALYFCASSVGRGTSPYNEQFFGPGTRLTVL.

The chain has TRBV4-2 and TRBJ2-1; D gene unclear. V was cut by 4 bases and J by 0 bases, with 7 bases left in between. CDR1 and CDR2 from the germline V gene are LGHNA and YNFKEQ. This CDR3 contains 14 residues. The CDR3 region is CASSPFRSYNEQFF. In DNA, the CDR3 is TGTGCCAGCAGCCCCTTCCGCTCCTACAATGAGCAGTTCTTC.

This clone has just one count. The V and J genes are TRBV11-1 and TRBJ2-3; D may be TRBD1 (6 bases). Trimming removed 5 bases at V and 5 bases at J, with 20 bases between. The CDR3 sequence is 16 residues long. Germline V gene lookup returns CDR1 SGHAT and CDR2 FQDESV (reference sequence). CDR3 in amino acids: CASSPPPGVSGDTQYF. The CDR3 DNA follows: TGTGCCAGCAGCCCCCCCCCAGGGGTTTCAGGAGATACGCAGTATTTT.

The V and J genes are TRBV4-2 and TRBJ2-7; D not certain. The germline V gene encodes CDR1 LGHNA and CDR2 YNFKEQ. Trimming left V 1 base short and J 6 bases short, with 16 bases between. CDR3 size: 15 residues. CDR3 bases: TGTGCCAGCAGCCAAGTTGGGGTGGGCCTTGGCGAGCAGTACTTC. This gives the protein CASSQVGVGLGEQYF.

The CDR3 is CASSKSPPGQGYNQPQHF. The CDR3 coding sequence is TGTGCCAGCAGCAAAAGCCCGCCGGGACAGGGTTACAATCAGCCCCAGCATTTT. The chain uses TRBV21-1 and TRBJ1-5; no check of the table's D call, TRBD1, against the DNA was made. TRBV21-1 is listed as a pseudogene. CDR3 length equals 18 residues.

The chain links TRBV28 to TRBJ2-1; 8 bases map to TRBD2. This CDR3 is built from 17 residues. Losses at the gene ends were 2 bases for V and 8 bases for J; bases not matched to a gene: 14. Germline assignment: CDR1 MDHEN and CDR2 SYDVKM. CDR3 sequence reads: CASSLGAGREGSDEQFF. The CDR3 DNA is TGTGCCAGCAGTTTAGGCGCAGGTCGGGAGGGAAGCGATGAGCAGTTCTTC.

This clone has more than one count but fewer than ten. J is TRBJ2-7 and V is TRBV27; no definite D call. Trimming pared 1 base from V and 3 bases from J, leaving 7 bases between. The CDR3 runs to 13 residues. Germline CDR1 is MNHEY and CDR2 is SMNVEV (reference sequence). The CDR3 loop reads CASSLLVGYEQYF. The CDR3 nucleotides read TGTGCCAGCAGTTTATTAGTGGGCTACGAGCAGTACTTC.

The V call is TRBV7-6, the J call TRBJ1-2; 7 bases align to TRBD1. V was clipped by 5 bases and J by 5 bases; unmatched bases: 8. The CDR3 totals 14 residues. CDR1 and CDR2 (germline): SGHVS, FNYEAQ. CDR3 sequence: CASSPGGPTYGYTF. The CDR3 region has the DNA TGTGCCAGCAGCCCAGGGGGGCCCACTTATGGCTACACCTTC.